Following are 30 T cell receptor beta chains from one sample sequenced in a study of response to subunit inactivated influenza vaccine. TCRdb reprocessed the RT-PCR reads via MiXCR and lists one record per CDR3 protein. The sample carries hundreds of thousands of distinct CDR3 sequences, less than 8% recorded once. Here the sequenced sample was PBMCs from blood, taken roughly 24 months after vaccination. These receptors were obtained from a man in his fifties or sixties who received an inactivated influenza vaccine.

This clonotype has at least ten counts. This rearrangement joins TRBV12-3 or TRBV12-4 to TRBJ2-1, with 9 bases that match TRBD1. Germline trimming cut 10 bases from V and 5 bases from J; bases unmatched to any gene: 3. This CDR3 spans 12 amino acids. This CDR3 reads CAIWDRDNEQFF. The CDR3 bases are TGTGCCATATGGGACAGGGACAATGAGCAGTTCTTC.

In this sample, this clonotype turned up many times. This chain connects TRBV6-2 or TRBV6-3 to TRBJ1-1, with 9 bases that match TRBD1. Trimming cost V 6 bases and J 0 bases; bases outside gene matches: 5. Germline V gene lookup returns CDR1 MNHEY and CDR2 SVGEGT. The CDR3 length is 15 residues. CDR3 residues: CASRPTGGMNTEAFF. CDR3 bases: TGTGCCAGCAGGCCCACAGGGGGCATGAACACTGAAGCTTTCTTT.

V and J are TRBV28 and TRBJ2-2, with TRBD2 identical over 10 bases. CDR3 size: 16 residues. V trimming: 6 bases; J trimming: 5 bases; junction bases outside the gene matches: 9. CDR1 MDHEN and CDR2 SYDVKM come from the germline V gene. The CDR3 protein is CASRIAGGLRTGELFF. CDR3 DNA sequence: TGTGCCAGCAGAATAGCGGGAGGACTTAGGACCGGGGAGCTGTTTTTT. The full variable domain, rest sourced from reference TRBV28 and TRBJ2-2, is DVKVTQSSRYLVKRTGEKVFLECVQDMDHENMFWYRQDPGLGLRLIYFSYDVKMKEKGDIPEGYSVSREKKERFSLILESASTNQTSMYLCASRIAGGLRTGELFFGEGSRLTVL.

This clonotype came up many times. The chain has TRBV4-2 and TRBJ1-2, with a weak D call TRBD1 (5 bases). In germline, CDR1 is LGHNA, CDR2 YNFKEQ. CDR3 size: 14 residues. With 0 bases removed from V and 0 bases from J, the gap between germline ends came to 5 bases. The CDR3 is CASSQDRANYGYTF. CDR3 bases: TGTGCCAGCAGCCAAGACAGGGCTAACTATGGCTACACCTTC.

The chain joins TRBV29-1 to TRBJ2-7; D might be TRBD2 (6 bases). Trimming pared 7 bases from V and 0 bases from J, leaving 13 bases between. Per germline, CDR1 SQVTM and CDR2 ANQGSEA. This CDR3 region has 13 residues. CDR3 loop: CSGVGGSSYEQYF. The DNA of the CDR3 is TGCAGCGGGGTTGGGGGGTCCTCCTACGAGCAGTACTTC.

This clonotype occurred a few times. CDR3 sequence (DNA): TGCGCCAGCAGCCAAGATAAGGCTGCCAGGGTCTACGAGCAGTACTTC. It specifies CASSQDKAARVYEQYF. The chain uses TRBV4-1 and TRBJ2-7, with D perhaps matching TRBD1 (5 bases). Germline assignment: CDR1 MGHRA and CDR2 YSYEKL. The V end was cut by 0 bases, the J end by 3 bases, with 15 bases between. The CDR3 is 16 residues long.

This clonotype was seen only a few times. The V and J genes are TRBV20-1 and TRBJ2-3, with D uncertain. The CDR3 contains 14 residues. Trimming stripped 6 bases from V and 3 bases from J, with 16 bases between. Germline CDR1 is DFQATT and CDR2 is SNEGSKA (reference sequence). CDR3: CSAVASRSTDTQYF. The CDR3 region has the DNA TGCAGTGCCGTCGCGTCTAGGTCTACAGATACGCAGTATTTT.

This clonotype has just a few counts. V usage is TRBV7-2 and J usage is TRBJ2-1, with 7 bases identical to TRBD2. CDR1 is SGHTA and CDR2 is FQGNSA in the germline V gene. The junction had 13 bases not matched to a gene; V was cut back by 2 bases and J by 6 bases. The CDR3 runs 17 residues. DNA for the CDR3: TGTGCCAGCAGCTTAAGGGGTCCAGCGGGGTTTGGCAATGAGCAGTTCTTC. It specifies CASSLRGPAGFGNEQFF.

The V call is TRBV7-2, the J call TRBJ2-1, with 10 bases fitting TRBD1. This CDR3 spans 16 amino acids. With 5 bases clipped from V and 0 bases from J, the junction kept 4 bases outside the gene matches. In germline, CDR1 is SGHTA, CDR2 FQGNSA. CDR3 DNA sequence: TGTGCCAGCAGCGCCCGACAGGGGGCCTCCTACAATGAGCAGTTCTTC. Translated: CASSARQGASYNEQFF.

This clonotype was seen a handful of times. The CDR3 reads CASIMPQHF. Here the CDR3 DNA reads TGTGCCAGCATCATGCCCCAGCATTTT. The rearrangement uses TRBV7-3 and TRBJ1-5; D is unresolved. Germline-derived CDR1 and CDR2 are SGHTA and FQGTGA. V dropped 7 bases and J dropped 9 bases, with 4 bases sitting between them. This CDR3 region has 9 residues.

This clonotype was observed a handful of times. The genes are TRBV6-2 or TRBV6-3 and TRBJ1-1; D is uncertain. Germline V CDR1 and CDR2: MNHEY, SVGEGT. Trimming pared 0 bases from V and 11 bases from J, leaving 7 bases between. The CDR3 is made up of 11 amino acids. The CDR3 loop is CASSYSGRAFF. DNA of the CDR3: TGTGCCAGCAGTTACTCGGGGAGGGCTTTCTTT.

As DNA, the CDR3 is TGCGCCAGCAGCTTGTCGAATTTGATAGGTGGGATTCGGATGCAGTTCTTC. It codes for CASSLSNLIGGIRMQFF. This chain uses TRBV5-1 with TRBJ2-1; no clear D. V was trimmed by 1 base and J by 12 bases, leaving 26 bases between them. The CDR3 has 17 amino acids. Germline CDR1 and CDR2: SGHRS and YFSETQ.

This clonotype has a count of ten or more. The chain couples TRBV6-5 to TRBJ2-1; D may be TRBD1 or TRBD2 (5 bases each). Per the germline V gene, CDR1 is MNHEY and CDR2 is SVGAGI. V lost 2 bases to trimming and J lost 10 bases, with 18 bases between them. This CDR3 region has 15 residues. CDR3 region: CASSYGTGWTREQFF. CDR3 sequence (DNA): TGTGCCAGCAGTTACGGTACGGGATGGACAAGAGAGCAGTTCTTC.

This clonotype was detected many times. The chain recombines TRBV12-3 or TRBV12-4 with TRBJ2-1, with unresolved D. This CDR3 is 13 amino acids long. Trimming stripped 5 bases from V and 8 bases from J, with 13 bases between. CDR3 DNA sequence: TGTGCCAGCAGTCCCTTAACAGCAGATGAGCAGTTCTTC. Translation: CASSPLTADEQFF.

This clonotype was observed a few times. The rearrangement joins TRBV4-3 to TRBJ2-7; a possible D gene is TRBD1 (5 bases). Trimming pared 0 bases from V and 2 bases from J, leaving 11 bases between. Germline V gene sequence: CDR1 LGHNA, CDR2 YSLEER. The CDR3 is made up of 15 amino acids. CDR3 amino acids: CASSQELGATYEQYF. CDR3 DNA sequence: TGCGCCAGCAGCCAAGAATTAGGGGCGACCTACGAGCAGTACTTC.

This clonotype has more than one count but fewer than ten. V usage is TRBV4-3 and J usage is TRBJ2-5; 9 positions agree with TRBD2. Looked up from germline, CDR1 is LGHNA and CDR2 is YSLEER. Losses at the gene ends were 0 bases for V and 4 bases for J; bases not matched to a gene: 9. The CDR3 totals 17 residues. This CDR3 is CASSQEASGIVRETQYF. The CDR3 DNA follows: TGCGCCAGCAGCCAAGAGGCTAGCGGGATTGTAAGAGAGACCCAGTACTTC.

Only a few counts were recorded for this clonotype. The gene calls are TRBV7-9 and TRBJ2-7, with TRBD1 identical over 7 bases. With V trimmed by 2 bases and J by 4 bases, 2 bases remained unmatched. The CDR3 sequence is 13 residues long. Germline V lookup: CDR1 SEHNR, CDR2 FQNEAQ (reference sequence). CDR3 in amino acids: CASSLQGEYEQYF. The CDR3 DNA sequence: TGTGCCAGCAGCTTACAGGGGGAGTACGAGCAGTACTTC.

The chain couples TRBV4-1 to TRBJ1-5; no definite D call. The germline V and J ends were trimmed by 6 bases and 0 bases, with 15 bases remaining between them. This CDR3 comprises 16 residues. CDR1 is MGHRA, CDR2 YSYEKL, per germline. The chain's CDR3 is CASSSKGGHSNQPQHF. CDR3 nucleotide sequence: TGCGCCAGCAGTTCGAAGGGTGGCCATAGCAATCAGCCCCAGCATTTT.

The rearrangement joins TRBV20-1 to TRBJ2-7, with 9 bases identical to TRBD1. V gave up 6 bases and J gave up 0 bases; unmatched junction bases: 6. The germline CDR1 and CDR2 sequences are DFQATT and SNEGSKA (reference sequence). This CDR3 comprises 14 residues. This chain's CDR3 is CSAVRDRDSYEQYF. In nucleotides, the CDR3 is TGCAGTGCGGTCCGGGACAGGGACTCCTACGAGCAGTACTTC.

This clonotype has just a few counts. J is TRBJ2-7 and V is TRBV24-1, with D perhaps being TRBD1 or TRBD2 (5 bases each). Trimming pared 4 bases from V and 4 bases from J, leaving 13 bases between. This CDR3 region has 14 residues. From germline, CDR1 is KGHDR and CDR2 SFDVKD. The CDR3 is CATSDHSGSYEQYF. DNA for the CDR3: TGTGCCACCAGTGACCACTCAGGGAGTTACGAGCAGTACTTC.

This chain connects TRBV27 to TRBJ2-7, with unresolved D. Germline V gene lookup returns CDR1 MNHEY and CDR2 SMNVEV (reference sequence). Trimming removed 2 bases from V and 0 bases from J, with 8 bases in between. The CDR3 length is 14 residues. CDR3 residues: CASSLILGSYEQYF. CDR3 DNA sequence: TGTGCCAGCAGTTTAATCCTGGGCTCCTACGAGCAGTACTTC.

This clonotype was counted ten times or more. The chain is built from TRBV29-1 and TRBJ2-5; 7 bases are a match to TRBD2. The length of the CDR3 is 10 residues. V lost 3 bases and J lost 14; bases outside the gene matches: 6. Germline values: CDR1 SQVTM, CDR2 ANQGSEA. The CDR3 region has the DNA TGCAGCGTTGACAAGGGAGGGAGTTACTTC. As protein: CSVDKGGSYF.

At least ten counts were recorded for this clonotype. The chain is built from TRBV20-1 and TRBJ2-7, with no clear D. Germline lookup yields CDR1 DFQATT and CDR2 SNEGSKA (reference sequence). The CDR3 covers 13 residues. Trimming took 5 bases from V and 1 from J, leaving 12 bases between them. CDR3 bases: TGCAGTGCTCCGTGGAAAAAATCCTACGAGCAGTACTTC. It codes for CSAPWKKSYEQYF.

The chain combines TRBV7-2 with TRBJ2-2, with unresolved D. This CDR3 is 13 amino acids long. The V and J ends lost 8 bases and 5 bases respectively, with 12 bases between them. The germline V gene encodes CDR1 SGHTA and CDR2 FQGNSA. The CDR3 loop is CASHDPGTGELFF. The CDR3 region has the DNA TGTGCCAGCCACGACCCGGGTACCGGGGAGCTGTTTTTT.

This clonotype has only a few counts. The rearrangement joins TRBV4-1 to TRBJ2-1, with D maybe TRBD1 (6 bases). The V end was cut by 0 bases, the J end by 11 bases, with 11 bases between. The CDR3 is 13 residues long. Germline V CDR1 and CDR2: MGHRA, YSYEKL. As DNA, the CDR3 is TGCGCCAGCAGCCAAGATACAGGGTGGCAGCAGTTCTTC. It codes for CASSQDTGWQQFF.

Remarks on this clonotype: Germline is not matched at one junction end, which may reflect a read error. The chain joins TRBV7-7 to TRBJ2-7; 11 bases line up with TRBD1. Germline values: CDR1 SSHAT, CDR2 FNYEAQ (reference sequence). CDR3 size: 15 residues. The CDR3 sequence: CASSQGQGDGYEQYF. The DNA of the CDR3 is TGTGCTAGCAGCCAGGGACAGGGGGACGGTTACGAGCAGTACTTC.

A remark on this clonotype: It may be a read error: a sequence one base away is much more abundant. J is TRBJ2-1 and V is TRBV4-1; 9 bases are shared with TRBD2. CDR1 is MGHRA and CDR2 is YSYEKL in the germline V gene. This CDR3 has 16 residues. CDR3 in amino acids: CASGQPPGLALNEQFF. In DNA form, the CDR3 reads TGCGCCAGCGGCCAACCTCCGGGACTAGCTCTTAATGAGCAGTTCTTC.

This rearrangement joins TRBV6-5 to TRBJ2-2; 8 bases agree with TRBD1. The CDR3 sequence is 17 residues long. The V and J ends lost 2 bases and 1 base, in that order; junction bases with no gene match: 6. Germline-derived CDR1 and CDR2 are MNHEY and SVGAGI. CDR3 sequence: CASSYSLDRGNTGELFF. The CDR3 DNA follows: TGTGCCAGCAGTTACAGCCTAGACAGGGGGAACACCGGGGAGCTGTTTTTT.

The CDR3 sequence is CASSEVGGNQPQHF. DNA for the CDR3: TGTGCCAGCAGTGAGGTGGGTGGCAATCAGCCCCAGCATTTT. This sequence joins TRBV25-1 and TRBJ1-5; D remains unclear. The CDR3 spans 14 residues. The germline gives CDR1 MGHDK, CDR2 SYGVNS. V lost 3 bases to trimming and J lost 2 bases, with 8 bases between them.

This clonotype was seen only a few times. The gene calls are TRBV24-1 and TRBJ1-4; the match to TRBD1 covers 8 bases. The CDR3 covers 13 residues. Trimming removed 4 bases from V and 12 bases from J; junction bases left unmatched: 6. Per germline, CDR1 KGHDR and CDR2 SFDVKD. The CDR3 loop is CATSDPTGDELFF. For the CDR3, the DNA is TGTGCCACCAGTGACCCGACAGGGGATGAACTGTTTTTT.